The clone carrying this T cell receptor beta chain showed up just once. Regarding time point: pre-treatment baseline. CDR1 and CDR2 from the germline V gene are SGHNT and YYREEE (reference sequence). The CDR3 contains 15 residues. Trimming stripped 3 bases from V and 1 base from J, with 13 bases between. TCRdb's copy holds only in-frame clones and misses some; the assay was immunoSEQ multiplex PCR. Counted here are about 24,000 clones, roughly 85% occurring once; the ten biggest clones make up 3.5% to 6%. This entry belongs to a study of blood T cell dynamics during melanoma immunotherapy. The clonotype originates from a human donor with melanoma. The rearrangement uses TRBV5-4 and TRBJ1-1, with D maybe TRBD1 (5 bases). The specimen comprised blood, sampled from a patient treated with checkpoint blockade. CDR3 in DNA: TGTGCCAGCAGCTCATCAGGGTTGGGGAACACTGAAGCTTTCTTT. Protein product: CASSSSGLGNTEAFF.